The present T cell receptor beta chain was sequenced within a study of shared clonotypes between healthy human individuals. Background on the study: There were three CD4 naive, three CD4 memory, two CD8 naive and one CD8 memory plates per donor.

CD45RO-negative, CCR7-positively selected cells formed the naive CD8 fraction, excluding terminally differentiated effector memory CD45RA+ cells. Points on this clone: Its matching antigen is unknown.

Study results and limitations: The genetic and exposure-history diversity represented was limited by few donors. Relative to their counterparts shared across all four donors, non-shared clonotypes exhibited diminished generation probabilities.

From germline, CDR1 is MNHEY and CDR2 SMNVEV (reference sequence). This CDR3 is 16 amino acids long. The V segment lost 6 bases and the J segment 6 bases; nucleotides outside the gene matches: 13. Assay used: immunoSEQ multiplex PCR; TCRdb lists only in-frame clones, some missing. The sample shows some 1,900,000 clones, roughly 95% of them seen only once. The clonotype originates from a man aged 18 to 29 in good health. Sequencing used naive CD8+ T cells sorted from blood. The chain carries TRBV27 and TRBJ2-3, with 9 bases that match TRBD2. CDR3 loop: CASSMGLAAARDTQYF. The CDR3 region has the DNA TGTGCCAGCAGCATGGGACTAGCCGCCGCTCGGGATACGCAGTATTTT.